This T cell receptor beta chain is from a study of blood T cell repertoires in COVID-19. Background on the study: COVID-19 samples collected from the United States, Italy and Spain covered acute and convalescent phases. T cells, B-cell-depleted T cells, or PBMCs provided the cDNA or gDNA that served as material.

V lost 8 bases to trimming and J lost 1 base, with 13 bases between them. Germline V lookup: CDR1 ENHRY, CDR2 SYGVKD. CDR3 length: 14 residues. In the authors' workflow: Nucleated cell number was recorded as an estimate derived from reference gene primer amplification. Sequencing was performed with immunoSEQ multiplex PCR; in TCRdb, only in-frame clones are kept and a portion is missing. For V, J and clone size, that table is used; D and trimming come from the DNA. The repertoire has over 200,000 clones, roughly 80% of them found once; the top ten carry approximately 5.3%. The sequenced sample consisted of peripheral blood. This sequence originates from a human donor in a cohort sampled during active COVID-19. The rearrangement links TRBV10-3 to TRBJ2-3, with a possible D match to TRBD2 (6 bases). The CDR3 protein is CAIGGTGGTDTQYF. CDR3 in DNA: TGTGCCATCGGAGGGACGGGCGGCACAGATACGCAGTATTTT.